Below, one T cell receptor (beta chain) is given with its context. Its cognate antigen is unknown. The data were taken from a study of T cell responses to AZD1222 COVID-19 vaccine. Study-wide results and caveats: The sample set comprised mostly white British donors with more females, and clonal diversity was possibly underestimated. A reported finding is that nearly half of spike-specific TCRs target unmutated variant regions. Compared with day 0, the breadth and depth of the Spike-specific TCR repertoire rose significantly after two doses of AZD1222. Spike as a whole was targeted by vaccine-associated CD4 TCRs, dominant at 160-218 and 743-854.

Germline lookup yields CDR1 LGHNA and CDR2 YNFKEQ. This CDR3 has 16 amino acids. V was clipped by 3 bases and J by 0 bases, with 12 bases between them. The repertoire was sequenced with immunoSEQ multiplex PCR; TCRdb's copy has only in-frame clones and lacks some. The profile shows some 79,000 clones, less than 85% of them singletons. This material consisted of peripheral blood, taken 28 days after the second AZD1222 dose. The rearrangement joins TRBV4-2 to TRBJ1-5; a weak D match, TRBD1 (5 bases). The receptor was isolated from an adult who received the AZD1222 COVID-19 vaccine. The CDR3 DNA sequence: TGTGCCAGCAGCCACGCGACAGCAAATAGCAATCAGCCCCAGCATTTT. Translating gives CASSHATANSNQPQHF.